Listed below are T cell receptor beta chains from one sample, sequenced in a study of monozygotic twins with cystic fibrosis. Clones were sequenced by immunoSEQ multiplex PCR, and TCRdb holds only the in-frame ones, with some missing. The table has around 34,000 clones, more than 60% seen once. Sequenced input: blood. All receptors derive from a girl aged 10 to 17 with cystic fibrosis. Both conserved end residues are part of each CDR3. The D gene is left open where the match is weak. Clone sizes are given selectively: once, few, many, or a class where the clone is expanded.

j_call clone_size v_call d_call cdr3_aa cdr3_nt
TRBJ1-2 . TRBV7-2 . CASSLLGQSGGGYTF TGTGCCAGCAGCTTACTCGGACAGTCGGGGGGTGGCTACACCTTC
TRBJ2-5 . TRBV7-6 . CASSLEQFWETQYF TGTGCCAGCAGCTTAGAACAGTTCTGGGAGACCCAGTACTTC
TRBJ2-5 . TRBV30 TRBD1 CAGTGSYQETQYF TGTGCCGGGACAGGTTCGTACCAAGAGACCCAGTACTTC
TRBJ2-2 once TRBV18 TRBD1 CASSPLPGQYTGELFF TGTGCCAGCTCACCGCTACCGGGACAGTACACCGGGGAGCTGTTTTTT
TRBJ1-2 once TRBV5-5 . CASSLEGKGGYTF TGTGCCAGCAGCTTGGAGGGGAAAGGTGGCTACACCTTC
TRBJ2-7 few TRBV9 . CASSVGAGVSYEQYF TGTGCCAGCAGCGTGGGAGCAGGGGTCTCCTACGAGCAGTACTTC
TRBJ2-4 . TRBV10-3 TRBD2 CAISESFAGAAKNIQYF TGTGCCATCAGTGAGTCTTTCGCGGGAGCGGCCAAAAACATTCAGTACTTC
TRBJ1-2 . TRBV2 . CASSDVGYGYTF TGTGCCAGCAGCGACGTCGGGTATGGCTACACCTTC
TRBJ2-5 few TRBV29-1 . CSVDPGTGETQYF TGCAGCGTTGACCCCGGGACTGGAGAGACCCAGTACTTC
TRBJ2-1 . TRBV13 TRBD2 CASGWSSGSDEQFF TGTGCCAGCGGGTGGTCTAGCGGGAGCGATGAGCAGTTCTTC
TRBJ2-5 few TRBV7-9 . CASSLFGTGQETQYF TGTGCCAGCAGCTTATTTGGGACGGGACAAGAGACCCAGTACTTC
TRBJ2-5 . TRBV27 . CASSFKAIGETQYF TGTGCCAGCAGTTTCAAAGCCATAGGGGAGACCCAGTACTTC
TRBJ1-4 . TRBV7-9 . CASSFDPDNEKLFF TGTGCCAGCAGCTTTGATCCAGATAATGAAAAACTGTTTTTT
TRBJ1-1 once TRBV7-8 . CASSLGDRLNTEAFF TGTGCCAGCAGCTTAGGAGACAGGCTGAACACTGAAGCTTTCTTT
TRBJ1-3 . TRBV5-1 . CASSLFGGSSGNTIYF TGCGCCAGCAGCTTGTTCGGGGGGAGCTCTGGAAACACCATATATTTT
TRBJ2-5 few TRBV18 . CASSPGETQYF TGTGCCAGCTCACCAGGGGAGACCCAGTACTTC